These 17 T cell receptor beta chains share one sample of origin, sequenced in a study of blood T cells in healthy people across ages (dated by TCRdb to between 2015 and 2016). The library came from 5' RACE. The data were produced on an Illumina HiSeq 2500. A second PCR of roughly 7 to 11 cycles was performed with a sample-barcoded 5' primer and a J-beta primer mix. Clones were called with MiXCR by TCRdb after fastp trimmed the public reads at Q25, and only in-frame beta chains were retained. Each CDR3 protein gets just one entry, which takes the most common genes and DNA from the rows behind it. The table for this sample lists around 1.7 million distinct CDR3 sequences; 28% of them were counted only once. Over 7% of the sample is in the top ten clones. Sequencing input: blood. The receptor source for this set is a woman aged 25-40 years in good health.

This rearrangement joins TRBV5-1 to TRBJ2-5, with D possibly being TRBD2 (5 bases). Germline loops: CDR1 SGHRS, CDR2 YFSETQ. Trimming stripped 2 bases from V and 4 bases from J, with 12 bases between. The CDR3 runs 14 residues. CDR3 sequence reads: CASSFQVAGETQYF. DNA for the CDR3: TGCGCCAGCAGCTTTCAAGTCGCGGGAGAGACCCAGTACTTC.

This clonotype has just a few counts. CDR3 residues: CASSSRAGGPGNEQFF. CDR3 bases: TGTGCCAGCAGCTCCCGAGCGGGAGGGCCCGGCAATGAGCAGTTCTTC. The rearrangement uses TRBV7-2 and TRBJ2-1, with TRBD2 matching 10 bases. The J segment lost 6 bases and the V segment lost 4 bases, leaving 9 bases of the junction unmatched. CDR3 length: 16 residues. Germline V CDR1 and CDR2: SGHTA, FQGNSA.

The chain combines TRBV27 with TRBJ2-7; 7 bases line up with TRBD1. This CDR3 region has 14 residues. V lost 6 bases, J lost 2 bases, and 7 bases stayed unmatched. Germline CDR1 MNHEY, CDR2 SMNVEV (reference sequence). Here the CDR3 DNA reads TGTGCCAGCAGGTCCAGACAGGGTCCCTACGAGCAGTACTTC. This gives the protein CASRSRQGPYEQYF.

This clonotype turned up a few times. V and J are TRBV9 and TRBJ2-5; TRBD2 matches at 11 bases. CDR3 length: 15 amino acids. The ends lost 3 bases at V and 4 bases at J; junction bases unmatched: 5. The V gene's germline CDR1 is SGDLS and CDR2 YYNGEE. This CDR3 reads CASSAIAGGPETQYF. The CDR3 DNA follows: TGTGCCAGCAGCGCGATAGCGGGGGGGCCAGAGACCCAGTACTTC.

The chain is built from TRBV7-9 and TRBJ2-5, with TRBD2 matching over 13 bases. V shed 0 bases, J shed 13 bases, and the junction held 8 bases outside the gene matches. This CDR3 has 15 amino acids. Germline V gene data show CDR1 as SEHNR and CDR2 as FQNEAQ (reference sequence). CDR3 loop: CASSLAGTSGKLSYF. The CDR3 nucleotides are TGTGCCAGCAGCTTAGCCGGGACTAGCGGGAAACTATCGTACTTC.

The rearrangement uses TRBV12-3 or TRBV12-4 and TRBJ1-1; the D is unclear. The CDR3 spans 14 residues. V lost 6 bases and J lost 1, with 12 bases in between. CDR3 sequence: CASRSGPGNTEAFF. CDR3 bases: TGTGCCAGCAGATCCGGACCTGGGAACACTGAAGCTTTCTTT.

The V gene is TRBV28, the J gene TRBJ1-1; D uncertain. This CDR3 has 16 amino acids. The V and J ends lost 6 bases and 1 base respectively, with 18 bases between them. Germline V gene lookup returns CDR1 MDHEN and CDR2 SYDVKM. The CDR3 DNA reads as TGTGCCAGCAGGCGACCCCTGGAACGGCCGAACACTGAAGCTTTCTTT. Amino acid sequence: CASRRPLERPNTEAFF.

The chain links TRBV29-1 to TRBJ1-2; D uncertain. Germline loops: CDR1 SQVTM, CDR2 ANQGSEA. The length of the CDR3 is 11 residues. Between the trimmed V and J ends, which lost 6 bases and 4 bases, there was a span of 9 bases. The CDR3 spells CSVADPYGYTF. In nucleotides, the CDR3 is TGCAGCGTGGCAGATCCCTATGGCTACACCTTC.

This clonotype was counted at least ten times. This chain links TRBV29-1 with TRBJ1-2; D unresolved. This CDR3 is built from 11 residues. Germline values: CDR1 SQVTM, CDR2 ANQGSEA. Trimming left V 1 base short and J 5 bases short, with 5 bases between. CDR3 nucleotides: TGCAGCGTTGAAGTTGGGTATGGCTACACCTTC. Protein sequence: CSVEVGYGYTF.

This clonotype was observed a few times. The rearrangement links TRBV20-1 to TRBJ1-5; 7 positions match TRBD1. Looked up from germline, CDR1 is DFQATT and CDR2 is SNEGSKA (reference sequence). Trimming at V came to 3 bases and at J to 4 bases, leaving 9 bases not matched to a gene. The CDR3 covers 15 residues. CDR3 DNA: TGCAGTGCTAGCAGGGACCAGGGGGGAAATCAGCCCCAGCATTTT. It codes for CSASRDQGGNQPQHF.

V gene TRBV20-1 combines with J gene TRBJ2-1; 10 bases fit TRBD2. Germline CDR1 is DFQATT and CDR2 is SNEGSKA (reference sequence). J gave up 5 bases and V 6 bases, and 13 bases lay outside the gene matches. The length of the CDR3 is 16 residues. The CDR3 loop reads CSARFLGTSAHNEQFF. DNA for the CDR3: TGCAGTGCCCGATTCTTAGGGACTAGCGCCCACAATGAGCAGTTCTTC.

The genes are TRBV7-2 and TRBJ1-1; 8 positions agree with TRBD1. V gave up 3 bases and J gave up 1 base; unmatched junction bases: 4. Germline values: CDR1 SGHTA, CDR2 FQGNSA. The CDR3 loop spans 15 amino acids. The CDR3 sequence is CASSLDRVENTEAFF. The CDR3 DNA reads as TGTGCCAGCAGCTTGGACAGGGTAGAGAACACTGAAGCTTTCTTT.

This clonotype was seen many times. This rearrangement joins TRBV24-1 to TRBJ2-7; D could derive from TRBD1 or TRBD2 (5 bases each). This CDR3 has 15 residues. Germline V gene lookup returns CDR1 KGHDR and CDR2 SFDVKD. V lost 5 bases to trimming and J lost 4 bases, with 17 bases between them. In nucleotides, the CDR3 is TGTGCCACCAGTGGTGCCAGGGAGAGACCTTACGAGCAGTACTTC. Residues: CATSGARERPYEQYF.

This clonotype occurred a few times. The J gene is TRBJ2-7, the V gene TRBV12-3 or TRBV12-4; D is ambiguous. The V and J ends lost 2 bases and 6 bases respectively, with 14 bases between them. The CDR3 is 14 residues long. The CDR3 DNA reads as TGTGCCAGCAGTTTAATGGCAGCCTCGGGCGAGCAGTACTTC. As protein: CASSLMAASGEQYF.

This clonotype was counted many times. The CDR3 sequence: CASSEPEGYYEQYF. Here the CDR3 DNA reads TGTGCCAGCAGTGAACCTGAGGGGTACTACGAGCAGTACTTC. This sequence joins TRBV2 and TRBJ2-7; possibly TRBD1 or TRBD2 for D (5 bases each). This CDR3 comprises 14 residues. Germline assignment: CDR1 SNHLY and CDR2 FYNNEI. V was cut by 2 bases and J by 3 bases, with 11 bases left in between.

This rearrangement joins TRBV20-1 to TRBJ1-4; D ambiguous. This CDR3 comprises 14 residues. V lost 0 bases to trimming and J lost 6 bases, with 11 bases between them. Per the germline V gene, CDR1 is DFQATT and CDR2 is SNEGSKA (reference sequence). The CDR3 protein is CSARDSGLDEKLFF. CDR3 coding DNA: TGCAGTGCTAGAGATTCTGGGTTGGATGAAAAACTGTTTTTT.

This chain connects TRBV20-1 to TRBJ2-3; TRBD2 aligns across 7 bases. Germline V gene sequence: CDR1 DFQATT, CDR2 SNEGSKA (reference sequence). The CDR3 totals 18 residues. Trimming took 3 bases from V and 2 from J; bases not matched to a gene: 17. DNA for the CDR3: TGCAGTGCTAGTGGCCGGAAGGGCGGGGGAACATACACAGATACGCAGTATTTT. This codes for CSASGRKGGGTYTDTQYF.